The source of this TCR beta chain is a study of blood T cell repertoires in COVID-19. Study context: The cDNA or gDNA used as material had been derived from T cells, B-cell-depleted T cells, or PBMCs.

Original methodology: It was from reference gene primer amplification that nucleated cell counts were estimated. The method was immunoSEQ multiplex PCR; TCRdb's version includes in-frame clones alone and lacks a portion of them. The DNA was the basis for D and trimming; V, J and clone size are from that table. The sample shows around 150,000 clones, 82% of them seen only once. The CDR3 has 15 residues. V lost 5 bases and J 0 bases, leaving 13 bases between the germline ends. CDR1 and CDR2 (germline): SGHTA, FQGTGA. This sequence was found in a man between 50 and 59 years old who had recovered from COVID-19. Sequenced material: PBMCs or T cells enriched from blood (not recorded which). The chain has TRBV7-3 and TRBJ1-1; perhaps TRBD1 as D (6 bases). The CDR3 reads CASSPATGMNTEAFF. The CDR3 bases are TGTGCCAGCAGCCCTGCGACAGGTATGAACACTGAAGCTTTCTTT.